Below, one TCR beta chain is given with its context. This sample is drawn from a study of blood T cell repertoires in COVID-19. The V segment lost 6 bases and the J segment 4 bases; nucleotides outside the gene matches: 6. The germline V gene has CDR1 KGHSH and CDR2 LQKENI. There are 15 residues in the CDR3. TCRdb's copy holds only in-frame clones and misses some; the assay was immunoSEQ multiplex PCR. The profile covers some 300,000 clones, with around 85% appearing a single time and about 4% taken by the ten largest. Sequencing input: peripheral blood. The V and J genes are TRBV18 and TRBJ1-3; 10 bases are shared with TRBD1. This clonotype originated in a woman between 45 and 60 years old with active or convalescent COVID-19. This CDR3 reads CASSRDRGSGNTIYF. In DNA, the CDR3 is TGTGCCAGCTCCCGGGACAGGGGTTCCGGAAACACCATATATTTT.